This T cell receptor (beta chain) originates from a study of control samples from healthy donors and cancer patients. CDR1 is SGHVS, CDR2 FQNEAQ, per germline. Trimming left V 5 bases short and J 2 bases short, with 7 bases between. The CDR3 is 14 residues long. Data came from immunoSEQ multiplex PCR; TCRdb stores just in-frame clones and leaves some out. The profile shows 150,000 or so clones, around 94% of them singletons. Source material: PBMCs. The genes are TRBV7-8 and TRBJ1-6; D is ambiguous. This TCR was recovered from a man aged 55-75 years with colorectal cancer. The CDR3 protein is CASSRGPYNSPLHF. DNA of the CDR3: TGTGCCAGCAGCCGAGGACCCTATAATTCACCCCTCCACTTT.